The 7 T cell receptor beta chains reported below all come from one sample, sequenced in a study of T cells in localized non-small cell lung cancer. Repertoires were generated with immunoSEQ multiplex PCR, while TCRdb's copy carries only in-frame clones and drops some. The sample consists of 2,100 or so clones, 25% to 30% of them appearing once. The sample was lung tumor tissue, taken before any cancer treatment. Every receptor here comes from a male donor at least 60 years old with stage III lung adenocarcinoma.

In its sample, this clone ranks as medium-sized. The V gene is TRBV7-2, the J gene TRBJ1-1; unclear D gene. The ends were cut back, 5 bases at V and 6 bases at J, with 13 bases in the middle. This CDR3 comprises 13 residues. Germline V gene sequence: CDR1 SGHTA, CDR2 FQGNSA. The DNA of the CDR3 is TGTGCCAGCAGCCCCCCTTGGGAGGCTGAAGCTTTCTTT. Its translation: CASSPPWEAEAFF.

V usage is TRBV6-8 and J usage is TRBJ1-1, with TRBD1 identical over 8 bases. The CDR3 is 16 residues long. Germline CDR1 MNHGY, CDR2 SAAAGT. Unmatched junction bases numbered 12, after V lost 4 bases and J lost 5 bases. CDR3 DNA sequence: TGTGCCAGCAGTTCCGACCTTGGGACAGGAACAACTGAAGCTTTCTTT. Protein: CASSSDLGTGTTEAFF.

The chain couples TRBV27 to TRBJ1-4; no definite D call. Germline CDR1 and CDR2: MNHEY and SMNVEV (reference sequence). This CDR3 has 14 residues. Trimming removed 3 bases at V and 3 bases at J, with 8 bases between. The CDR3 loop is CASSLAGSNEKLFF. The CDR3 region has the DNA TGTGCCAGCAGTTTGGCGGGGTCTAATGAAAAACTGTTTTTT.

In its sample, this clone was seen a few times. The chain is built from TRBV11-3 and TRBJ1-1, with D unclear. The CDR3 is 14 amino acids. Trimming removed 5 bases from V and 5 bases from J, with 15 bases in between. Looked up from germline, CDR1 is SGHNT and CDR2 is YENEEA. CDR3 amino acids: CASSPQAGGTEAFF. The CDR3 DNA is TGTGCCAGCAGCCCCCAGGCAGGAGGAACTGAAGCTTTCTTT.

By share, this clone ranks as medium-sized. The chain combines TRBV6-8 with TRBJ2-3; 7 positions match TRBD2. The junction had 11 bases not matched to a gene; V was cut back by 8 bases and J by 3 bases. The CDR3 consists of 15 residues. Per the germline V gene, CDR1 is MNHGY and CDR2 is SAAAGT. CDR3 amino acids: CASVNPGLKTDTQYF. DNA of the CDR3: TGTGCCAGCGTCAATCCGGGACTAAAGACAGATACGCAGTATTTT.

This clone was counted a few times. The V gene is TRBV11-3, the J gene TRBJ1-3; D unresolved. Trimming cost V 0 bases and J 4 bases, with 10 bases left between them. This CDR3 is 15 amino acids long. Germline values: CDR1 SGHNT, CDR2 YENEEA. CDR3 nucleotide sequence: TGTGCCAGCAGCTTAGATGTGGGATCCGGAAACACCATATATTTT. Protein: CASSLDVGSGNTIYF. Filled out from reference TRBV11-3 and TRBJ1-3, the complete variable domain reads EAGVVQSPRYKIIEKKQPVAFWCNPISGHNTLYWYLQNLGQGPELLIRYENEEAVDDSQLPKDRFSAERLKGVDSTLKIQPAELGDSAVYLCASSLDVGSGNTIYFGEGSWLTVV.

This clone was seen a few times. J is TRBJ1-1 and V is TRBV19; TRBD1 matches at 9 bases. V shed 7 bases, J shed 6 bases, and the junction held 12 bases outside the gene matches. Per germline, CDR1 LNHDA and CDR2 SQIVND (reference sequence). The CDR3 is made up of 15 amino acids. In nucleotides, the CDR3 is TGTGCCAGTACCGGGGACGGGACAGGGCTCCCTGAAGCTTTCTTT. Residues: CASTGDGTGLPEAFF.